Listed here are 18 T cell receptor beta chains from one sample, sequenced in a study of cytomegalovirus exposure and HLA in healthy donors. PCR primers comprised 60 Vbeta and 13 Jbeta primers. Clones were read by immunoSEQ multiplex PCR, and TCRdb kept only the in-frame ones, dropping some. The profile shows about 130,000 clones, roughly 79% of them singletons. Material: PBMCs. These receptors were taken from a male donor in good health and CMV-seronegative.

V usage is TRBV15 and J usage is TRBJ2-3; no reliable D call. The CDR3 loop spans 14 amino acids. With 5 bases removed from V and 5 bases from J, the gap between germline ends came to 14 bases. Germline V lookup: CDR1 LNHNV, CDR2 YYDKDF (reference sequence). The CDR3 DNA is TGTGCCACCAGCGCCCTGGGCCCAGTAGATACGCAGTATTTT. This gives the protein CATSALGPVDTQYF. The whole variable domain, remainder taken from reference TRBV15 and TRBJ2-3, is DAMVIQNPRYQVTQFGKPVTLSCSQTLNHNVMYWYQQKSSQAPKLLFHYYDKDFNNEADTPDNFQSRRPNTSFCFLDIRSPGLGDTAMYLCATSALGPVDTQYFGPGTRLTVL.

The V and J genes are TRBV27 and TRBJ2-7; D is unresolved. CDR1 MNHEY and CDR2 SMNVEV come from the germline V gene (reference sequence). This CDR3 has 13 amino acids. Trimming pared 6 bases from V and 1 base from J, leaving 10 bases between. CDR3 loop: CASSPLESYEQYF. In nucleotides, the CDR3 is TGTGCCAGCAGCCCCTTGGAGTCCTACGAGCAGTACTTC.

The chain couples TRBV5-5 to TRBJ1-2; D possibly corresponds to TRBD1 (6 bases). This CDR3 contains 17 residues. CDR1 and CDR2 from the germline V gene are SGHKS and YYEKEE (reference sequence). V lost 0 bases and J lost 5, with 20 bases in between. For the CDR3, the DNA is TGTGCCAGCAGCTTGGTAGCAGGGGCCGGAGTAGGGTATGGCTACACCTTC. Translating it yields CASSLVAGAGVGYGYTF.

V usage is TRBV9 and J usage is TRBJ2-1; 8 bases map to TRBD2. Germline CDR1 is SGDLS and CDR2 is YYNGEE. V trimming: 0 bases; J trimming: 2 bases; junction bases outside the gene matches: 4. The CDR3 loop spans 16 amino acids. DNA for the CDR3: TGTGCCAGCAGCGTAGACGTGGGACTAGCCTACAATGAGCAGTTCTTC. Protein: CASSVDVGLAYNEQFF.

The chain couples TRBV30 to TRBJ2-5; 8 nucleotides agree with TRBD2. The J segment lost 1 base and the V segment lost 1 base, leaving 2 bases of the junction unmatched. CDR1 is GTSNPN, CDR2 SVGIG, per germline (reference sequence). The CDR3 is 14 residues long. The CDR3 coding sequence is TGTGCCTGGAGTGGCGGGGGGCCCCAAGAGACCCAGTACTTC. This encodes CAWSGGGPQETQYF.

This clone occurred a few times. One end of the junction is discordant with germline, which a read error may explain. In nucleotides, the CDR3 is TGTGCTAGCAGCTTTCGGGGGAAAGAGACCCAGTACTTC. As protein: CASSFRGKETQYF. This chain connects TRBV7-7 to TRBJ2-5, with D perhaps TRBD2 (6 bases). The germline CDR1 and CDR2 sequences are SSHAT and FNYEAQ (reference sequence). The CDR3 extends over 13 amino acids.

The chain has TRBV6-1 and TRBJ2-1, with 10 bases that match TRBD1. Germline V gene data show CDR1 as MNHNS and CDR2 as SASEGT. This CDR3 region has 14 residues. V was clipped by 11 bases and J by 9 bases; unmatched bases: 13. The CDR3 DNA follows: TGTGCCGTCTTCCGGGACAGGGGTTTAGGTGAGCAGTTCTTC. It yields the protein CAVFRDRGLGEQFF.

This clone came up once. The V gene is TRBV5-1, the J gene TRBJ2-3; TRBD1 agrees at 8 bases. After removal of 0 bases from V and 0 bases from J, the junction contained 3 bases not matched to a gene. This CDR3 region has 16 residues. The V gene's germline CDR1 is SGHRS and CDR2 YFSETQ. CDR3 sequence (DNA): TGCGCCAGCAGCTTGGGACAGGGGACTAGCACAGATACGCAGTATTTT. This encodes CASSLGQGTSTDTQYF.

The J gene is TRBJ1-2, the V gene TRBV4-1; TRBD1 matches at 9 bases. Trimming took 0 bases from V and 4 from J; bases not matched to a gene: 3. CDR1 is MGHRA, CDR2 YSYEKL, per germline. The CDR3 is 15 amino acids. CDR3 DNA: TGCGCCAGCAGCCAAGATCCGGGACAGGGCTATGGCTACACCTTC. It is translated as CASSQDPGQGYGYTF.

Details on this clone: The junction departs from the called germline gene at one end, perhaps through a read error. This chain uses TRBV11-3 with TRBJ1-5, with D perhaps matching TRBD1 (5 bases). CDR3 length equals 17 residues. Germline CDR1 is SGHNT and CDR2 is YENEEA. CDR3 bases: TGTGCCAGCAGATTAGGCCCTCGGGGGGTGGGGGATCAGCCCCAGCATTTT. It codes for CASRLGPRGVGDQPQHF.

The chain combines TRBV9 with TRBJ2-5, with 9 bases that match TRBD1. CDR3 length: 15 residues. The junction had 8 bases not matched to a gene; V was cut back by 4 bases and J by 4 bases. Germline V CDR1 and CDR2: SGDLS, YYNGEE. CDR3 coding DNA: TGTGCCAGCAGCAGGGGGGACAGGGACGGAGAGACCCAGTACTTC. It encodes CASSRGDRDGETQYF.

The chain combines TRBV19 with TRBJ1-2, with D possibly being TRBD1 (5 bases). The CDR3 extends over 15 amino acids. Germline CDR1 LNHDA, CDR2 SQIVND (reference sequence). Deletions cut 8 bases from V and 3 bases from J, with 19 bases between. Here the CDR3 DNA reads TGTGCCAGTGCCAAAGCCGCAGGGTTGCACTATGGCTACACCTTC. The encoded protein is CASAKAAGLHYGYTF. The full variable domain, in which reference TRBV19 and TRBJ1-2 provide the parts outside the CDR3, is DGGITQSPKYLFRKEGQNVTLSCEQNLNHDAMYWYRQDPGQGLRLIYYSQIVNDFQKGDIAEGYSVSREKKESFPLTVTSAQKNPTAFYLCASAKAAGLHYGYTFGSGTRLTVV.

This chain uses TRBV30 with TRBJ1-4; a weak D match, TRBD1 (6 bases). The CDR3 is 11 amino acids. Germline V gives CDR1 GTSNPN, CDR2 SVGIG (reference sequence). Trimming removed 4 bases at V and 14 bases at J, with 14 bases between. The CDR3 DNA reads TGTGCCTGGATGTTCAACGACAGGCTGTTTTTT. It translates to CAWMFNDRLFF.

The chain couples TRBV5-8 to TRBJ1-3; 8 bases fit TRBD1. This CDR3 contains 14 residues. Germline V CDR1 and CDR2: SGHTS, YDEGEE. Losses at the gene ends were 3 bases for V and 2 bases for J; bases not matched to a gene: 1. For the CDR3, the DNA is TGTGCCAGCAGCTCGACAGGGGCTGGAAACACCATATATTTT. Residues: CASSSTGAGNTIYF.

This clone has only a few counts. V gene TRBV12-5 combines with J gene TRBJ2-7; maybe TRBD1 (6 bases). The V end lost 1 base, the J end lost 2 bases, and 12 bases lay between the germline ends. The length of the CDR3 is 15 residues. In germline, CDR1 is LGHNT, CDR2 FRNRAP. The CDR3 nucleotides are TGTGCTAGTGGTTTGGGACGGACAGAAACCTACGAGCAGTACTTC. It encodes CASGLGRTETYEQYF.

The gene calls are TRBV4-1 and TRBJ2-2; the D gene is possibly TRBD1 (5 bases). This CDR3 region has 14 residues. Per the germline V gene, CDR1 is MGHRA and CDR2 is YSYEKL. The ends were cut back, 3 bases at V and 1 base at J, with 6 bases in the middle. CDR3 DNA: TGCGCCAGCAGCCACGGACAGAACACCGGGGAGCTGTTTTTT. Translated: CASSHGQNTGELFF.

V is TRBV27 and J is TRBJ2-5, with D tentatively TRBD1 (6 bases). The J call may be wrong; the DNA end is better matched by TRBJ2-7. The CDR3 covers 13 residues. Germline V gene lookup returns CDR1 MNHEY and CDR2 SMNVEV (reference sequence). In DNA, the CDR3 is TGTGCCAGCAGTGCAGTACAGGGATACGAGCAGTACTTC. Its protein product is CASSAVQGYEQYF.

The table lists this clone with a count of one. This rearrangement joins TRBV7-2 to TRBJ1-1, with D possibly being TRBD1 (5 bases). V shed 3 bases and J shed 1 base, with 15 bases lying between them. The germline CDR1 and CDR2 sequences are SGHTA and FQGNSA. The CDR3 length is 16 residues. CDR3 loop: CASSFLGIQGNTEAFF. The CDR3 DNA reads TGTGCCAGCAGCTTCTTGGGGATCCAGGGGAACACTGAAGCTTTCTTT.